A selection of T cell receptor beta chains follows, all from one sample in a study of T cells in narcolepsy. Sequencing was performed with immunoSEQ multiplex PCR; in TCRdb, only in-frame clones are kept and a portion is missing. The profile shows 8,000 to 10,000 clones, about 56% of them singletons. The sample comprised CD45RA- memory CD8+ T cells from PBMCs. These receptors were collected from a human donor with narcolepsy. Each CDR3 is given with its conserved first and last residue. The order of the fields is CDR3 protein, CDR3 DNA, V gene, D gene, J gene, clone size. A D gene is named only where the DNA matches it firmly. Clone size, where shown, is once, few, many, or a class for clones that have expanded.

CDR3: CASSLRTGDTGELFF
DNA: TGTGCCAGCAGTCTCCGGACAGGGGACACCGGGGAGCTGTTTTTT
V: TRBV6-1
D: TRBD1
J: TRBJ2-2
size: NA

CDR3: CASSEKENTEAFF
DNA: TGTGCCAGCAGTGAAAAGGAGAACACTGAAGCTTTCTTT
V: TRBV6-1
D: NA
J: TRBJ1-1
size: NA

CDR3: CASSAGGSGNTIYF
DNA: TGTGCCAGCAGTGCAGGGGGCTCTGGAAACACCATATATTTT
V: TRBV2
D: TRBD1
J: TRBJ1-3
size: NA

CDR3: CASSLDPYYGYTF
DNA: TGTGCCAGCAGCTTAGACCCTTACTATGGCTACACCTTC
V: TRBV6-5
D: NA
J: TRBJ1-2
size: NA

CDR3: CASSLGWDRDHEQYF
DNA: TGTGCCAGCAGTTTAGGGTGGGACAGGGACCACGAGCAGTACTTC
V: TRBV27
D: TRBD1
J: TRBJ2-7
size: once

CDR3: CATSREQGRVTDTQYF
DNA: TGTGCCACCAGCAGAGAACAGGGGAGGGTCACAGATACGCAGTATTTT
V: TRBV15
D: NA
J: TRBJ2-3
size: NA

CDR3: CASSLPSGGVSYEQYF
DNA: TGTGCCAGCAGCTTGCCCTCCGGGGGTGTCTCCTACGAGCAGTACTTC
V: TRBV5-6
D: NA
J: TRBJ2-7
size: NA

CDR3: CASSLETGSGEQFF
DNA: TGTGCCAGCAGCTTAGAGACAGGGTCGGGTGAGCAGTTCTTC
V: TRBV7-1
D: TRBD1
J: TRBJ2-1
size: few

CDR3: CAWSAGTGGIDEQFF
DNA: TGTGCCTGGAGCGCCGGGACAGGTGGGATTGATGAGCAGTTCTTC
V: TRBV30
D: TRBD1
J: TRBJ2-1
size: NA

CDR3: CASSLDRALGNEQFF
DNA: TGTGCCAGCAGCTTGGACAGGGCGTTGGGTAATGAGCAGTTCTTC
V: TRBV5-6
D: NA
J: TRBJ2-1
size: NA

CDR3: CSVEWGEQFF
DNA: TGCAGCGTTGAGTGGGGGGAGCAGTTCTTC
V: TRBV29-1
D: NA
J: TRBJ2-1
size: NA

CDR3: CASSYGGATDTQYF
DNA: TGTGCCAGCAGTTACGGGGGGGCCACAGATACGCAGTATTTT
V: TRBV6-5
D: NA
J: TRBJ2-3
size: few

CDR3: CAWSPGQGLTEAFF
DNA: TGTGCCTGGAGTCCTGGACAGGGGCTCACTGAAGCTTTCTTT
V: TRBV30
D: TRBD1
J: TRBJ1-1
size: NA

CDR3: CASSDSGDGNGYTF
DNA: TGTGCCAGCAGTGACTCGGGGGACGGGAATGGCTACACCTTC
V: TRBV6-4
D: NA
J: TRBJ1-2
size: NA

CDR3: CASSELQGAAQPQHF
DNA: TGTGCCAGCAGTGAGTTACAGGGGGCCGCACAGCCCCAGCATTTT
V: TRBV6-1
D: TRBD1
J: TRBJ1-5
size: NA

CDR3: CSVEDQGSGTKNIQYF
DNA: TGCAGCGTTGAAGATCAAGGTAGCGGGACCAAAAACATTCAGTACTTC
V: TRBV29-1
D: TRBD2
J: TRBJ2-4
size: NA